A selection of T cell receptor beta chains follows, all from one sample in a study. One entry per CDR3 protein results from TCRdb running MiXCR on the 5' RACE reads. The sample carries about 47,000 distinct CDR3 sequences, 25% to 30% recorded once. The specimen sequenced was naive CD4+ T cells sorted from blood. These receptors were taken from a female donor with breast cancer. Both conserved end residues are part of each CDR3.

TRBJ1-1 | TRBV20-1 | CSARIGQGALSTEAFF
TRBJ1-4 | TRBV5-1 | CASSPGRRGTNEKLIF
TRBJ1-2 | TRBV6-1 | CASAQGSYGYTF
TRBJ2-7 | TRBV7-9 | CASSQVGTEKAYF
TRBJ2-3 | TRBV4-1 | CASSHRTGPTDTQYF
TRBJ2-1 | TRBV11-2 | CASRAGLGVPRGNEQFF
TRBJ2-5 | TRBV7-8 | CASSLAPSQETQYF
TRBJ2-1 | TRBV20-1 | CSARDNSVQNYNEQFF
TRBJ1-6 | TRBV12-3/TRBV12-4 | CASSFFKPESPLHF
TRBJ2-7 | TRBV18 | CTSSPPGTSALYEQYF
TRBJ2-1 | TRBV9 | CARGASGEDAYNEQFF
TRBJ2-2 | TRBV2 | CASTASNTGELFF
TRBJ1-6 | TRBV28 | CASRQSGPRNSPLHF
TRBJ2-7 | TRBV7-3 | CASSLLVPGSYEQYF
TRBJ1-6 | TRBV20-1 | CSARADRINSPLHF
TRBJ2-3 | TRBV4-1 | CASSQDFQNTQYF
TRBJ2-7 | TRBV5-1 | CAGSLAQFRGEQYF
TRBJ1-2 | TRBV2 | CASRGQAYGYTF
TRBJ2-5 | TRBV20-1 | CSARTSGAGAQYF
TRBJ2-3 | TRBV24-1 | CATSDSTGFPDTQYF
TRBJ2-1 | TRBV25-1 | CASSVRTSGGRSSYNEQFF
TRBJ2-6 | TRBV9 | CASSTKDSYSGANVLTF
TRBJ1-2 | TRBV4-1 | CASSQVDRNYGYTF
TRBJ2-1 | TRBV5-1 | CASSLGIPNEQFF
TRBJ2-3 | TRBV5-1 | CASNRGAGDTQYF
TRBJ1-1 | TRBV18 | CASSPGGAEAFF
TRBJ2-4 | TRBV20-1 | CSARDFFGGNIQYF
TRBJ2-3 | TRBV12-3/TRBV12-4 | CASSSTVRTAHTQYF
TRBJ2-1 | TRBV12-3/TRBV12-4 | CASRQISRDEQFF
TRBJ1-2 | TRBV12-3/TRBV12-4 | CASSLGKIRGYTF
TRBJ2-5 | TRBV3-1 | CASSPGLAVQETQYF
TRBJ2-3 | TRBV4-2 | CASSQEGTGLLGDTQYF
TRBJ2-2 | TRBV20-1 | CSAPPVAGGTGELFF
TRBJ2-1 | TRBV29-1 | CSVDAGHEQFF
TRBJ2-5 | TRBV20-1 | CSARDLAGSETQYF
TRBJ1-6 | TRBV5-1 | CASSLARANSPLHF
TRBJ2-1 | TRBV5-1 | CASRWDVPSYNEQFF
TRBJ2-7 | TRBV4-2 | CASRPSGSSYEQYF
TRBJ2-5 | TRBV5-1 | CASRYEGVETQYF
TRBJ2-1 | TRBV5-1 | CASSLPASGSNEQFF
TRBJ1-1 | TRBV6-5 | CACAGSGSEAFF
TRBJ2-7 | TRBV4-2 | CASSQDNEQYF
TRBJ1-1 | TRBV25-1 | CASSVAGTGYTEAFF
TRBJ2-5 | TRBV4-2 | CASSQVEGKETQYF
TRBJ2-5 | TRBV29-1 | CSLRTSGGETQYF
TRBJ2-3 | TRBV5-1 | CASNSTGEFTDTQYF
TRBJ2-7 | TRBV27 | CASSSPQGLGIYEQYF
TRBJ2-4 | TRBV29-1 | CSVENGGNIQYF